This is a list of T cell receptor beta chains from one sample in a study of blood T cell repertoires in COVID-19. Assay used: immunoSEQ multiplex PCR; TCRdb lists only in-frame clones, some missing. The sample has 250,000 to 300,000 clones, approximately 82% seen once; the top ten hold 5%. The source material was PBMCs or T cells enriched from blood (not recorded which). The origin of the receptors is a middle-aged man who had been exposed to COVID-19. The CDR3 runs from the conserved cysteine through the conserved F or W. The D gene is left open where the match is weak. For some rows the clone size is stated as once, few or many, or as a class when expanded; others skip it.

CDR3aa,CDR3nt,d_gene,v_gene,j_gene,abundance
CASSPDRRAEQYF,TGCGCCAGCAGCCCGGACAGGAGGGCCGAGCAGTACTTC,.,TRBV10-1,TRBJ2-7,.
CASSLAGLQEQYF,TGCGCCAGCAGCTTGGCGGGGTTACAAGAGCAGTACTTC,.,TRBV5-1,TRBJ2-7,.
CASSPGGTYEQYF,TGTGCCAGCAGTCCCGGGGGAACCTACGAGCAGTACTTC,.,TRBV28,TRBJ2-7,.
CASSLGQGREQYF,TGTGCCAGCAGCTTAGGGCAGGGGCGCGAGCAGTACTTC,.,TRBV7-8,TRBJ2-7,.
CASSQDPGSTDTQYF,TGCGCCAGCAGCCAAGACCCGGGATCCACAGATACGCAGTATTTT,.,TRBV4-1,TRBJ2-3,.
CASSRGTGNSPLHF,TGTGCCAGCAGCCGCGGGACAGGGAACTCTCCCCTCCACTTT,TRBD1,TRBV5-6,TRBJ1-6,.
CASSIPRPPEKLFF,TGTGCCAGTAGTATCCCCAGGCCTCCTGAAAAACTGTTTTTT,.,TRBV19,TRBJ1-4,once
CSVQNLLAGGRRSYNEQFF,TGCAGCGTGCAGAACCTACTAGCGGGAGGGCGAAGGTCCTACAATGAGCAGTTCTTC,TRBD2,TRBV29-1,TRBJ2-1,.
CASSLRDYSGNRNEQFF,TGCGCCAGCAGCTTGCGGGACTATAGCGGGAACCGCAATGAGCAGTTCTTC,TRBD2,TRBV5-1,TRBJ2-1,.
CASSLTPEANSPLHF,TGTGCCAGCAGCCTAACCCCGGAGGCGAATTCACCCCTCCACTTT,.,TRBV5-6,TRBJ1-6,.
CASSSPAQGPGYTF,TGTGCCAGCAGCAGCCCGGCACAGGGGCCCGGCTACACCTTC,TRBD1,TRBV9,TRBJ1-2,.
CASSPRQAYGYTF,TGTGCCAGCAGCCCTCGACAGGCCTATGGCTACACCTTC,.,TRBV7-9,TRBJ1-2,.
CASSLRRDSGELFF,TGTGCCAGCAGCTTAAGGAGGGACTCCGGGGAGCTGTTTTTT,.,TRBV11-2,TRBJ2-2,.
CASSLVVGGKNEQFF,TGTGCCAGCAGCTTAGTCGTGGGAGGAAAGAATGAGCAGTTCTTC,.,TRBV7-2,TRBJ2-1,.
CATPTGNGYTF,TGTGCCACTCCGACAGGAAATGGCTACACCTTC,.,TRBV19,TRBJ1-2,.
CASSQAVAENTIYF,TGTGCCAGCAGCCAAGCCGTGGCGGAGAACACCATATATTTT,.,TRBV4-2,TRBJ1-3,.
CASSLQGYSPLHF,TGTGCCAGCAGTTTGCAGGGGTATTCACCCCTCCACTTT,.,TRBV6-5,TRBJ1-6,.
CASSEQGIGYGYTF,TGTGCCAGCAGCGAACAGGGGATCGGCTATGGCTACACCTTC,TRBD1,TRBV3-1/TRBV3-2,TRBJ1-2,.
CAIGKARENTEAFF,TGTGCCATCGGTAAAGCCAGGGAGAACACTGAAGCTTTCTTT,.,TRBV10-3,TRBJ1-1,.
CASAGGIVNEQFF,TGTGCTAGTGCAGGCGGGATTGTCAATGAGCAGTTCTTC,.,TRBV12-5,TRBJ2-1,.
CASSLGGVNEQFF,TGTGCCAGCAGCTTAGGGGGGGTAAATGAGCAGTTCTTC,TRBD2,TRBV7-3,TRBJ2-1,once
CSVGIQGDQPQHF,TGCAGCGTTGGTATTCAGGGCGATCAGCCCCAGCATTTT,.,TRBV29-1,TRBJ1-5,once
CSVGTTGRNTEAFF,TGCAGCGTTGGAACGACAGGGCGGAACACTGAAGCTTTCTTT,TRBD1,TRBV29-1,TRBJ1-1,.
CASSPRGAYEQYF,TGTGCCAGTAGCCCCCGGGGTGCCTACGAGCAGTACTTC,.,TRBV19,TRBJ2-7,.
CASSLGGIGLAGGQETQYF,TGTGCTAGCAGCTTAGGAGGTATTGGATTAGCGGGAGGCCAAGAGACCCAGTACTTC,TRBD2,TRBV7-7,TRBJ2-5,.
CASSLREGQGRDTQYF,TGTGCCAGCAGCTTAAGAGAGGGACAGGGACGGGATACGCAGTATTTT,TRBD1,TRBV3-1/TRBV3-2,TRBJ2-3,.
CAISDRGGSTDTQYF,TGTGCCATCAGTGACAGAGGGGGCAGCACAGATACGCAGTATTTT,TRBD1,TRBV10-3,TRBJ2-3,.
CASSLFAGTSGYNEQFF,TGTGCCAGCAGCTTATTCGCCGGGACTAGCGGATACAATGAGCAGTTCTTC,TRBD2,TRBV7-9,TRBJ2-1,.
CASSSLRGTEAFF,TGTGCCAGCAGTTCCCTCCGCGGCACTGAAGCTTTCTTT,.,TRBV12-3/TRBV12-4,TRBJ1-1,few